This T cell receptor (beta chain) appears in the sequencing data of a study of blood T cell repertoires in COVID-19. About the study: COVID-19 samples from acute and convalescent phases originated in the United States, Italy and Spain.

CDR1 SGHRS and CDR2 YFSETQ come from the germline V gene. The V gene lost 0 bases and the J gene lost 4 bases, with 12 bases spanning the gap. The CDR3 runs 15 residues. Authors' processing steps: Estimates of nucleated cell counts were drawn from the amplification of reference gene primers. Assay used: immunoSEQ multiplex PCR; TCRdb lists only in-frame clones, some missing. V, J and clone size are those of that table, while D and trimming were read from the DNA. This sample carries 130,000 to 150,000 clones, approximately 83% of them seen once, and the ten largest clones take 8%. Specimen: peripheral blood. The sequence derives from a woman aged 55-69 years with COVID-19, enrolled during active disease. The rearrangement links TRBV5-1 to TRBJ2-3; tentative D call: TRBD2 (5 bases). CDR3 nucleotides: TGCGCCAGCAGCTTGGCCGGGGTGGGGTCAGATACGCAGTATTTT. This translates into CASSLAGVGSDTQYF. Full variable domain (rest looked up from reference TRBV5-1 and TRBJ2-3): KAGVTQTPRYLIKTRGQQVTLSCSPISGHRSVSWYQQTPGQGLQFLFEYFSETQRNKGNFPGRFSGRQFSNSRSEMNVSTLELGDSALYLCASSLAGVGSDTQYFGPGTRLTVL.